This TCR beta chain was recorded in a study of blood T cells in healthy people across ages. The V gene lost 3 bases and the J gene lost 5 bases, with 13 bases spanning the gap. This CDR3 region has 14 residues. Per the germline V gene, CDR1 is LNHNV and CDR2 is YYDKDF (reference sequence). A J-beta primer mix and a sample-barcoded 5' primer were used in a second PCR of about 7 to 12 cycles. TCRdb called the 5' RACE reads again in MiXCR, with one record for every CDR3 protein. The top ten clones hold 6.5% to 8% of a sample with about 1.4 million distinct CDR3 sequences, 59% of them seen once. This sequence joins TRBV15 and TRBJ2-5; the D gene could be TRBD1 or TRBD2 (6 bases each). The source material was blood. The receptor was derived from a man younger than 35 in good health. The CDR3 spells CATSSEGGLETQYF. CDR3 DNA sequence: TGTGCCACCAGCAGCGAGGGGGGCCTTGAGACCCAGTACTTC.